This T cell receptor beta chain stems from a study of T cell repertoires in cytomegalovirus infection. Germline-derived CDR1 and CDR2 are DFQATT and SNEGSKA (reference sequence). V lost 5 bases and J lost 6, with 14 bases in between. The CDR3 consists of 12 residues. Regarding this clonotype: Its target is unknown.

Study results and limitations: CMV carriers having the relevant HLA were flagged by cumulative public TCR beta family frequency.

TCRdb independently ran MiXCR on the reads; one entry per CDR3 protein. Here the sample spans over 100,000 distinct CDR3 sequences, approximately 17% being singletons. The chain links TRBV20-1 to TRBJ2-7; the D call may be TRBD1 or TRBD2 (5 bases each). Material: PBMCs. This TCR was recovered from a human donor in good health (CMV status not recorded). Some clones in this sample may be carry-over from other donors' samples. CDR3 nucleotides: TGCAGTGCTGGGGCAGGGAGTTCCGAGCAGTACTTC. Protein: CSAGAGSSEQYF.